The entry that follows covers one T cell receptor beta chain sequence. Antigen unknown. In TCRdb, the 5' RACE reads were re-called with MiXCR into one record per CDR3 protein. The sample shows 90,000 to 120,000 distinct CDR3 sequences, around an eighth of them seen only once. This record comes from a study of T-cell memory formation after mild COVID-19. The CDR3 extends over 10 amino acids. Per the germline V gene, CDR1 is MNHEY and CDR2 is SMNVEV (reference sequence). Study conclusions and caveats: A balance of CD4 and CD8 characterized clones contracting day 15 to 85, whereas later expanders leaned CD4+. SARS-CoV-2 specificity of second-wave clones peaking day 37 was unconfirmed.

The chain uses TRBV27 and TRBJ2-7; D assignment may be TRBD1 or TRBD2 (5 bases each). The source of this sequence is a young man who had mild COVID-19 (a few samples of this study predate the infection). Cell type and time point are not known. Sequenced material: PBMCs or a T cell subset sorted from them (not recorded which). This chain's CDR3 is CASLKERGDV. In DNA, the CDR3 is TGTGCCAGCCTAAAGGAGAGGGGAGACGTC.